This T cell receptor beta chain was captured in a study of human T cells and chemical hapten exposure. CDR3 size: 10 residues. In germline, CDR1 is SQVTM, CDR2 ANQGSEA. With 7 bases clipped from V and 8 bases from J, the junction kept 4 bases outside the gene matches. TCRdb reprocessed the RACE reads with MiXCR, giving one entry per CDR3 protein. The repertoire holds 20,000 to 30,000 distinct CDR3 sequences, with roughly a tenth as singletons. Time point defined: patch test 2, 6 weeks after DPC sensitization. Indicated treatment: therapeutic diphenylcyclopropenone sensitization with weekly scalp DPC. This clonotype was seen only a few times.

The receptor's source is a man aged 30 to 45 with alopecia areata. Some clones in this sample may be carry-over from other donors' samples. The sequences come from whole blood, collected in connection with sensitization to the hapten diphenylcyclopropenone (DPC). The rearrangement links TRBV29-1 to TRBJ1-1; 7 bases align to TRBD1. The CDR3 loop is CSGGTAEAFF. CDR3 in DNA: TGCAGCGGGGGGACAGCCGAAGCTTTCTTT. The whole variable domain, remainder taken from reference TRBV29-1 and TRBJ1-1, is SAVISQKPSRDICQRGTSLTIQCQVDSQVTMMFWYRQQPGQSLTLIATANQGSEATYESGFVIDKFPISRPNLTFSTLTVSNMSPEDSSIYLCSGGTAEAFFGQGTRLTVV.